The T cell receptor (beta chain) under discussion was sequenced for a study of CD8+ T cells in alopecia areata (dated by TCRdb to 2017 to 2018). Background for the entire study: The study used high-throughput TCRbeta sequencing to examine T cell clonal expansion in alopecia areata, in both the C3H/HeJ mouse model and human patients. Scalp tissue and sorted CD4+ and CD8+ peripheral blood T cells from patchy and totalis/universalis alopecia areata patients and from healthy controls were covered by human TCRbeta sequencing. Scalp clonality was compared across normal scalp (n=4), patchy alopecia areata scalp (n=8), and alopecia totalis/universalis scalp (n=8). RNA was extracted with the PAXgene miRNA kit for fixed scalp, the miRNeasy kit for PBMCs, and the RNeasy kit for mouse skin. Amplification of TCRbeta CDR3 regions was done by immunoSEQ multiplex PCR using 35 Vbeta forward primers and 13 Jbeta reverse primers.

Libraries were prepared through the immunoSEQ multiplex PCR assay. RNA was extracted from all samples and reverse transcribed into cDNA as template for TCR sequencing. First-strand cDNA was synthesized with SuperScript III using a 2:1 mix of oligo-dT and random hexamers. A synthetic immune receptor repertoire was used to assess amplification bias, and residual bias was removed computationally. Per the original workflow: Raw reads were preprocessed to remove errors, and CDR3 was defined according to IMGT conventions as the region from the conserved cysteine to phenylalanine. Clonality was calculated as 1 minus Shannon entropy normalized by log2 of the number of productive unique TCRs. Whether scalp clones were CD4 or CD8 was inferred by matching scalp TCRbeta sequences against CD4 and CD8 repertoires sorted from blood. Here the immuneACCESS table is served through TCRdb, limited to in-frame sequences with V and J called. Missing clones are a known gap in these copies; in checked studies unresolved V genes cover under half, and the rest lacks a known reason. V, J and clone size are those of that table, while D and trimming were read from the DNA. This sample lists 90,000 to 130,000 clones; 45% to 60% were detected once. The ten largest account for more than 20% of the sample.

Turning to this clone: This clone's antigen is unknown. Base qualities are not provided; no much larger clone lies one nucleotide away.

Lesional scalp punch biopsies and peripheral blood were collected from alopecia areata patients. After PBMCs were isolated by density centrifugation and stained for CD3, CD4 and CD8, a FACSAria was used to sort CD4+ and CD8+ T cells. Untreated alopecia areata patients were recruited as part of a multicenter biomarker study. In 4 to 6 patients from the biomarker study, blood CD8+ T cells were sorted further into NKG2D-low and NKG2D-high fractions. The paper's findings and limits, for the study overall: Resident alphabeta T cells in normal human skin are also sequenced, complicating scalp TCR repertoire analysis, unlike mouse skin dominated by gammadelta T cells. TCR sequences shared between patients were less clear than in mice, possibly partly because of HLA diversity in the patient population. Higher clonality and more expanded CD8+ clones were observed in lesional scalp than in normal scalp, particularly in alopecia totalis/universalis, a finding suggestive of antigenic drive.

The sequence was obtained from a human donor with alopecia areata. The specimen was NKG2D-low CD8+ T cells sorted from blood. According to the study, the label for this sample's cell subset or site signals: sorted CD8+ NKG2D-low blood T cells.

The DNA sequence is given as TGTGCCTGGATTGGCGGGAGGACCTACAATGAGCAGTTCTTC. Translated, it gives CAWIGGRTYNEQFF. The rearranged chain carries TRBV30 and TRBJ2-1; 8 bases in the junction line up with TRBD2. V is cut back by 4 bases and J by 2 bases, with 4 bases in the junction unmatched. From the germline V gene (reference sequence), CDR1 is GTSNPN and CDR2 is SVGIG. The CDR3 has 14 amino acids, counting the end cysteine and phenylalanine. The DNA shown is the 42-base CDR3, in frame from base 1.